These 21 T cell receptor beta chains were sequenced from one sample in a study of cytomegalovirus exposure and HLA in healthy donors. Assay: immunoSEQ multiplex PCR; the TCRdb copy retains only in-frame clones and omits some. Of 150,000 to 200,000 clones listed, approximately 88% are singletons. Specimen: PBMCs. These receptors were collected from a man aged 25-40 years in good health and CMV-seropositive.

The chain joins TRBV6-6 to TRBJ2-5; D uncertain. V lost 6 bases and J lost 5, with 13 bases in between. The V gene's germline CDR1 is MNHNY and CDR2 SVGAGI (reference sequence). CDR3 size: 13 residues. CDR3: CASRETEEETQYF. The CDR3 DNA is TGTGCCAGCAGGGAGACTGAAGAGGAGACCCAGTACTTC.

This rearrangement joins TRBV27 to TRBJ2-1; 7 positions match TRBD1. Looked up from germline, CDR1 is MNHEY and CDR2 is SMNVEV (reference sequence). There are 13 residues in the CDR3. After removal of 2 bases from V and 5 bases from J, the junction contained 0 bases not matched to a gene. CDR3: CASSLGTDNEQFF. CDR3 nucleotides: TGTGCCAGCAGTTTAGGGACAGACAATGAGCAGTTCTTC.

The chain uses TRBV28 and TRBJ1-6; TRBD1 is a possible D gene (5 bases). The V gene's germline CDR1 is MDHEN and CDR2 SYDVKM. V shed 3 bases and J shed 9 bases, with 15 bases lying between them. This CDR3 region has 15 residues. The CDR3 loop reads CASSLGGAGGSPLHF. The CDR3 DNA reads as TGTGCCAGCAGTTTGGGGGGTGCCGGGGGTTCACCCCTCCACTTT.

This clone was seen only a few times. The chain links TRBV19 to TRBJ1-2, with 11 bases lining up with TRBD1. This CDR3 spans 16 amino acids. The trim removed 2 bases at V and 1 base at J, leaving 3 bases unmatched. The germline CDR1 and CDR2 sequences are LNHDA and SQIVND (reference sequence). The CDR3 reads CASSIRTGGDNYGYTF. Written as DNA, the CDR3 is TGTGCCAGTAGTATAAGGACAGGGGGCGATAACTATGGCTACACCTTC. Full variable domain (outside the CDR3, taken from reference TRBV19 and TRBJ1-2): DGGITQSPKYLFRKEGQNVTLSCEQNLNHDAMYWYRQDPGQGLRLIYYSQIVNDFQKGDIAEGYSVSREKKESFPLTVTSAQKNPTAFYLCASSIRTGGDNYGYTFGSGTRLTVV.

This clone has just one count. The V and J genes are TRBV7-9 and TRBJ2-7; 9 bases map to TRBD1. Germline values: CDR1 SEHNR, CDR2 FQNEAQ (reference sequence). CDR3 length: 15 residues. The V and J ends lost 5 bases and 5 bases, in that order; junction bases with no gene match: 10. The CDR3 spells CASSPSGTGRDEQYF. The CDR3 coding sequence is TGTGCCAGCAGCCCATCCGGGACAGGGCGCGACGAGCAGTACTTC.

For the CDR3, the DNA is TGTGCCACCTCTCGGGGACAAATCTCTGGGGCCAACGTCCTGACTTTC. Translation gives CATSRGQISGANVLTF. The genes are TRBV5-5 and TRBJ2-6; weak D call: TRBD1 (6 bases). Germline V gene sequence: CDR1 SGHKS, CDR2 YYEKEE (reference sequence). There are 16 residues in the CDR3. Trimming removed 9 bases from V and 0 bases from J, with 16 bases in between.

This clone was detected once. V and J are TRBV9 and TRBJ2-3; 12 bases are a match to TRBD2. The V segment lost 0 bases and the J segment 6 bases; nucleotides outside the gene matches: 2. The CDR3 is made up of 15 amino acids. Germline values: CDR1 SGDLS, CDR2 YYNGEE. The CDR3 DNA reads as TGTGCCAGCAGCGTAGAGACTAGCGGGAGCGATACGCAGTATTTT. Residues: CASSVETSGSDTQYF.

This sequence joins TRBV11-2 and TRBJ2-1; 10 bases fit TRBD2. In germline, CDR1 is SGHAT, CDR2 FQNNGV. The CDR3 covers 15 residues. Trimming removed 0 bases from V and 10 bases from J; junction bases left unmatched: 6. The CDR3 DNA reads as TGTGCCAGCAGCTTAGATTCTAGCGGGAGCGGGGAGCAGTTCTTC. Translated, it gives CASSLDSSGSGEQFF.

The CDR3 bases are TGTGCCAGCAGCCGCCGCGGGGGGGGCACAGATACGCAGTATTTT. The encoded protein is CASSRRGGGTDTQYF. V gene TRBV7-2 combines with J gene TRBJ2-3, with 9 bases lining up with TRBD2. Per germline, CDR1 SGHTA and CDR2 FQGNSA. The CDR3 covers 15 residues. Trimming removed 5 bases from V and 1 base from J; junction bases left unmatched: 4.

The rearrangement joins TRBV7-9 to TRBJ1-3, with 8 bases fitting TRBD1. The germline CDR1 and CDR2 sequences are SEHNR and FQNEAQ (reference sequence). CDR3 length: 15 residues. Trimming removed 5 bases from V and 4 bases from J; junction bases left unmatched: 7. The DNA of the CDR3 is TGTGCCAGCAGCGGGGGGACAGGCGGCGGAAACACCATATATTTT. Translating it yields CASSGGTGGGNTIYF.

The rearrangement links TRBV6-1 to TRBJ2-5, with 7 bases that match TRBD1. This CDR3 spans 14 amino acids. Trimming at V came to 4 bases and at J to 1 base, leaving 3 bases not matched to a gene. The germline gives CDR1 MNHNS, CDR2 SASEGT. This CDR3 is CASSGNRGQETQYF. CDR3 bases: TGTGCCAGCAGTGGTAACAGGGGCCAAGAGACCCAGTACTTC.

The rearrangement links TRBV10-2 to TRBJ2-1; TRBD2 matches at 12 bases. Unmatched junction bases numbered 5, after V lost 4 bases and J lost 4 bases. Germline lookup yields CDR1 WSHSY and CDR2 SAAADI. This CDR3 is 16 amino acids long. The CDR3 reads CASSGTSGEDYNEQFF. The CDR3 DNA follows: TGCGCCAGCAGTGGGACTAGCGGGGAAGATTACAATGAGCAGTTCTTC.

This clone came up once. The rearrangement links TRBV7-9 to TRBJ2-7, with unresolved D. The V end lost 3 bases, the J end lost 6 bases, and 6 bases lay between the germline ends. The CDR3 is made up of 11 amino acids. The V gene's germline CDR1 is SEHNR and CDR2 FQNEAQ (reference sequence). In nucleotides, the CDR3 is TGTGCCAGCAGCTTCCCGGGCGAGCAGTACTTC. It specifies CASSFPGEQYF.

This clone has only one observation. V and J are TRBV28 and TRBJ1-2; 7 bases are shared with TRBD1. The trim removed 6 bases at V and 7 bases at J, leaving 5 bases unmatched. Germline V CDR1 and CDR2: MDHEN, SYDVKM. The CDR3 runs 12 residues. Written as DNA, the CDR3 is TGTGCCAGCAGATCGACAGGGAGTGGCTACACCTTC. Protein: CASRSTGSGYTF.

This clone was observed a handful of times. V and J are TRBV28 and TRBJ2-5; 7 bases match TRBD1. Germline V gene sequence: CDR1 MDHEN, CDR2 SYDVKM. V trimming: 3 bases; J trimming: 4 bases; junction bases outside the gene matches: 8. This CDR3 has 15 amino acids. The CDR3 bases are TGTGCCAGCAGTTTCGCGGACAGGCAGGTAGAGACCCAGTACTTC. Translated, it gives CASSFADRQVETQYF.

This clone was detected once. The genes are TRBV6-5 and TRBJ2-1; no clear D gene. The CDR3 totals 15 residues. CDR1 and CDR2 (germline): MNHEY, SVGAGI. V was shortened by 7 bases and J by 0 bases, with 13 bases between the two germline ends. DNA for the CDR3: TGTGCCAGCACCCCTCCCCTTAGCTCCTACAATGAGCAGTTCTTC. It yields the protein CASTPPLSSYNEQFF.

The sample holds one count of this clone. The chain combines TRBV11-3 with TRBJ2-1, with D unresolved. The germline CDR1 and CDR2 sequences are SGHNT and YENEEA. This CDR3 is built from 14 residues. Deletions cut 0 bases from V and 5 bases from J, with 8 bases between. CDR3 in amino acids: CASSLDFSNNEQFF. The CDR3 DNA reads TGTGCCAGCAGCTTAGACTTCAGTAACAATGAGCAGTTCTTC.

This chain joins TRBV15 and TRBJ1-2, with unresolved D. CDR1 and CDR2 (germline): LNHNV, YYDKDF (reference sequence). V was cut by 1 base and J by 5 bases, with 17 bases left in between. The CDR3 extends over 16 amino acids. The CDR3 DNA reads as TGTGCCACCAGCAGAGCCCTGTACGGGTATGGGTATGGCTACACCTTC. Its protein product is CATSRALYGYGYGYTF.

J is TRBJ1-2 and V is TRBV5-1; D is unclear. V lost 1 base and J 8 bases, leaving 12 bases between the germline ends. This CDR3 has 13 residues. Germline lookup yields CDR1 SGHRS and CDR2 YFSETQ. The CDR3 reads CASSLSGNRGYTF. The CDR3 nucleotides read TGCGCCAGCAGCTTGTCGGGAAACCGGGGCTACACCTTC.

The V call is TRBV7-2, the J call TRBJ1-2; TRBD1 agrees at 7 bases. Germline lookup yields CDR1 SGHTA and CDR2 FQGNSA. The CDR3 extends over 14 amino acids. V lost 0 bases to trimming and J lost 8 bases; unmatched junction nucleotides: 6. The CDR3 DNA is TGTGCCAGCAGCTTAGCGAAGGGACAGACGGGCTACACCTTC. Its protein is CASSLAKGQTGYTF.

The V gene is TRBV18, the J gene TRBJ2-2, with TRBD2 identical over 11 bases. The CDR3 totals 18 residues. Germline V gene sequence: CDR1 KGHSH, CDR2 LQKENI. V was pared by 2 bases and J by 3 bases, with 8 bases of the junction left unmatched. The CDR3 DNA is TGTGCCAGCTCACCAACTAGCGGGGGCCTCGGGGACACCGGGGAGCTGTTTTTT. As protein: CASSPTSGGLGDTGELFF.